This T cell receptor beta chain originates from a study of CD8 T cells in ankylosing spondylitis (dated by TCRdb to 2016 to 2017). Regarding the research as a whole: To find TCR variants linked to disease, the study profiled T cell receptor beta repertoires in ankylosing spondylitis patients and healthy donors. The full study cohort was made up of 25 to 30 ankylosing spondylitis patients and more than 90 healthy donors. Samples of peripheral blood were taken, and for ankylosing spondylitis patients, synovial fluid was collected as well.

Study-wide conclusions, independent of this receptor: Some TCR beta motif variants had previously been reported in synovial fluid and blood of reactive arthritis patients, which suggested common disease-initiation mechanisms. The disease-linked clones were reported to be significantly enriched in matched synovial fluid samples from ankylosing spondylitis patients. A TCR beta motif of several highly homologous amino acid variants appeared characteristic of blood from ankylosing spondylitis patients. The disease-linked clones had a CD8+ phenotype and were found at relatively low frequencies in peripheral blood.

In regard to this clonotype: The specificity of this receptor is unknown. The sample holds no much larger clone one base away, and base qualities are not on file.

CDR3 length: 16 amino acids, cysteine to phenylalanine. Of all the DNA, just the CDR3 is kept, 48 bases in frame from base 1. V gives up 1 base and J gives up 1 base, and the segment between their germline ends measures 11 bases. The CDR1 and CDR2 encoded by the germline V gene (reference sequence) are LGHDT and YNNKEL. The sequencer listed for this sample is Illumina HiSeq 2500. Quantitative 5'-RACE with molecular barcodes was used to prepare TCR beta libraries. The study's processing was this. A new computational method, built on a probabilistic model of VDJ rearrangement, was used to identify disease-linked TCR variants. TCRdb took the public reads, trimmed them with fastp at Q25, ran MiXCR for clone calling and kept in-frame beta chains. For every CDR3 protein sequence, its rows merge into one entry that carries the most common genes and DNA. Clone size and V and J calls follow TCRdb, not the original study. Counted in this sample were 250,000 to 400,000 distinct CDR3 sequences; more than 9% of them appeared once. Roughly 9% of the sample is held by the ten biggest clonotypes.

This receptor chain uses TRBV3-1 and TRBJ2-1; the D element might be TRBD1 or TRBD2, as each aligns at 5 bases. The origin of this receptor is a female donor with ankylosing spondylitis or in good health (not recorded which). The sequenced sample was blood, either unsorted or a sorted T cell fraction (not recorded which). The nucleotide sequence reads TGTGCCAGCAGCCAAGTCGGGACCGGGTCCTACAATGAGCAGTTCTTC. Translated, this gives CASSQVGTGSYNEQFF.